These 7 T cell receptor beta chains originate from one sample sequenced in a study of pediatric ulcerative colitis. The method was immunoSEQ multiplex PCR; TCRdb's version includes in-frame clones alone and lacks a portion of them. This sample carries roughly 25,000 clones, over 65% of them seen once, and the ten largest clones take about 7.8%. One to two pinch biopsies were taken from the rectum during colonoscopy. Sequencing was carried out using gut tissue. The source of these receptors is a boy between 10 and 17 years old with severe ulcerative colitis.

This sequence joins TRBV6-1 and TRBJ1-1; the D is unclear. The V and J ends lost 2 bases and 2 bases respectively, with 12 bases between them. Germline values: CDR1 MNHNS, CDR2 SASEGT. The CDR3 extends over 15 amino acids. The CDR3 sequence: CASSERWEINTEAFF. The DNA of the CDR3 is TGTGCCAGCAGTGAAAGGTGGGAGATTAACACTGAAGCTTTCTTT.

The genes are TRBV7-9 and TRBJ2-5, with D unresolved. The V end was cut by 5 bases, the J end by 1 base, with 11 bases between. Germline V lookup: CDR1 SEHNR, CDR2 FQNEAQ (reference sequence). The CDR3 covers 14 residues. This CDR3 reads CASSIGPPQETQYF. CDR3 nucleotides: TGTGCCAGCAGCATCGGACCCCCCCAAGAGACCCAGTACTTC.

This clone was counted a single time. V gene TRBV23-1 combines with J gene TRBJ2-1, with a possible D match to TRBD1 (6 bases). TRBV23-1 is an open reading frame whose function is uncertain. The CDR3 is 16 amino acids. Trimming took 3 bases from V and 0 from J, leaving 12 bases between them. CDR3 coding DNA: TGCGCCAGCAGTCATGGGGACAAGAGCTCCTACAATGAGCAGTTCTTC. Its translation: CASSHGDKSSYNEQFF.

This rearrangement joins TRBV5-4 to TRBJ2-3; no clear D. The CDR3 sequence is 17 residues long. Looked up from germline, CDR1 is SGHNT and CDR2 is YYREEE (reference sequence). The V end was cut by 1 base, the J end by 0 bases, with 15 bases between. Here the CDR3 reads CASSLYGWPPSTDTQYF. The CDR3 DNA follows: TGTGCCAGCAGCTTGTACGGGTGGCCCCCGAGCACAGATACGCAGTATTTT. The variable domain in full, with the rest retrieved from reference TRBV5-4 and TRBJ2-3, is ETGVTQSPTHLIKTRGQQVTLRCSSQSGHNTVSWYQQALGQGPQFIFQYYREEENGRGNFPPRFSGLQFPNYSSELNVNALELDDSALYLCASSLYGWPPSTDTQYFGPGTRLTVL.

This chain uses TRBV2 with TRBJ2-1; 14 nucleotides align to TRBD2. V shed 8 bases and J 7 bases; nucleotides not matched to a gene: 13. From germline, CDR1 is SNHLY and CDR2 FYNNEI. The CDR3 covers 17 residues. For the CDR3, the DNA is TGTGCCAGCGCCGGGACTAGCGGGGGAAACGACGTTAATGAGCAGTTCTTC. This translates into CASAGTSGGNDVNEQFF.

The chain uses TRBV7-8 and TRBJ2-7, with 11 bases that match TRBD1. V gave up 5 bases and J gave up 4 bases; unmatched junction bases: 7. CDR3 length: 15 residues. The germline gives CDR1 SGHVS, CDR2 FQNEAQ. CDR3 amino acids: CASSRPGTGGYEQYF. The CDR3, as DNA: TGTGCCAGCAGCCGCCCCGGGACAGGGGGGTACGAGCAGTACTTC. Complete variable domain (other parts from reference TRBV7-8 and TRBJ2-7): GAGVSQSPRYKVAKRGQDVALRCDPISGHVSLFWYQQALGQGPEFLTYFQNEAQLDKSGLPSDRFFAERPEGSVSTLKIQRTQQEDSAVYLCASSRPGTGGYEQYFGPGTRLTVT.

The rearrangement uses TRBV29-1 and TRBJ2-2; D is unresolved. The length of the CDR3 is 14 residues. Germline lookup yields CDR1 SQVTM and CDR2 ANQGSEA. V lost 4 bases and J lost 0, with 9 bases in between. The CDR3 is CSVANLANTGELFF. As DNA, the CDR3 is TGCAGCGTTGCGAACCTGGCGAACACCGGGGAGCTGTTTTTT.